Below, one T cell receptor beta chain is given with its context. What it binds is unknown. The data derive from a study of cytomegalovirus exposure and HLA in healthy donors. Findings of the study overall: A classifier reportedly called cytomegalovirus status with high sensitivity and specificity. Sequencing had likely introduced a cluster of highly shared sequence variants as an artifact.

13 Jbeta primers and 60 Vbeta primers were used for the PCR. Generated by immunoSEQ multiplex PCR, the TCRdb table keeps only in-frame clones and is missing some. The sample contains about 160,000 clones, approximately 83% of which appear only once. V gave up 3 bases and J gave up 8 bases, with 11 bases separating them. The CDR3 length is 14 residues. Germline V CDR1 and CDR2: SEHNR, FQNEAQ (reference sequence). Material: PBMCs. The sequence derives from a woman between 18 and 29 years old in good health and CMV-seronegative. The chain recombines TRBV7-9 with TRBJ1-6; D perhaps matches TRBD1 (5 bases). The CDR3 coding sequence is TGTGCCAGCAGCTTTGGGCAGGGTGATTCACCCCTCCACTTT. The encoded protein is CASSFGQGDSPLHF.